This note documents a single TCR beta chain sequence. This clonotype has more than one count but fewer than ten. There is no known antigen for this receptor. Per-base quality was not reported, and no clone a single base away is much larger than it. TCR cDNA was made using 5'RACE template switching, a step that added a universal primer site and unique molecular identifiers. cDNA synthesis was primed from both the TCR alpha and TCR beta constant segments. Library amplification used two PCR steps, and the second PCR step added sample barcodes and sequencing adapters. Sequencing of libraries was done on Illumina HiSeq 2500 (2x100 bp) or NovaSeq (2x150 bp). In the paper's pipeline: MIGEC was used to demultiplex reads and collapse the reads into UMI consensus sequences, and MiXCR was used for V(D)J alignment. Vaccine-responding clonotypes were defined with edgeR using replicate PBMC samples, requiring FDR below 0.01 and a log2 fold change above 5 up to day 15. CD4 or CD8 identity was assigned to each bulk clonotype according to whether the clonotype was present at higher abundance in the sequenced CD4 repertoire or the sequenced CD8 repertoire. The raw public reads went through TCRdb reprocessing: fastp at Q25, MiXCR clone calling, in-frame beta chains kept. Each entry is one CDR3 protein sequence, shown with its most common DNA and genes. The V and J calls were not made by the authors but by TCRdb's processing. Present in this sample are hundreds of thousands of distinct CDR3 sequences, 9% to 15% of which were seen just once. The ten biggest clones cover about 15% of the sample.

From the germline V gene, CDR1 is SGHTA and CDR2 is FQGNSA. The CDR3 has 16 amino acids, counting the end cysteine and phenylalanine. Only the CDR3 DNA stays, 48 bases, in frame from base 1. A distance of 15 bases separates the germline ends of V and J, which lose 4 bases and 5 bases respectively. The intended sense of this specimen's treatment or condition label: live attenuated yellow fever vaccine strain. At each blood-draw timepoint, two biological replicates of bulk PBMCs were obtained. PBMCs were isolated from peripheral blood using a standard Ficoll-Paque protocol. RNA was extracted with TriZol from bulk PBMCs, CD4 and CD8 fractions, and dextramer-positive and dextramer-negative fractions. This sample is drawn from a study of T cells after yellow fever vaccination (dated by TCRdb to between 2018 and 2021). For the study in its entirety: The SMART-Seq v4 Ultra Low Input RNA kit was used to prepare libraries from fractions with low cell numbers. To track T-cell clones before and after primary and booster YFV17D yellow fever vaccination, bulk TCR alpha and beta repertoires were sequenced longitudinally. Two healthy male donors, one aged 18 to 30 and one aged 30 to 40 years, made up the cohort. Bulk PBMC replicates and cell subsets were isolated from blood drawn at multiple timepoints before and after both primary and secondary immunization. Summary of the overall study and its limitations: After the booster, most of the clones that had expanded following primary vaccination were detected again (96% of CD4 and 80% to 90% of CD8), which suggests that memory was broadly maintained. The secondary T-cell response was weaker than the primary response but faster, peaking on day 5 instead of day 15. Because abundant contaminating clonotypes from the bulk population could be contained in FACS-sorted repertoires, computational filtering was required. Because the study included only a couple of donors, the extent to which the findings can be generalized is limited. A small share of clonotypes occurred in both CD4 and CD8 compartments, likely arising from convergent recombination.

This sequence was found in a man aged 25 to 40 who received the YFV17D yellow fever vaccine. Sequenced material: PBMCs, taken on the day of the yellow fever booster vaccination. This sequence uses TRBV7-2 and TRBJ2-6; no confident D gene assignment can be made. The base sequence is TGTGCCAGCAGCTATGATCCGGTGGGAAGGGCCAACGTCCTGACTTTC. Translated, it gives CASSYDPVGRANVLTF.